This is a list of T cell receptor beta chains from one sample in a study of blood T cells in healthy people across ages. TCRdb called the 5' RACE reads again in MiXCR, with one record for every CDR3 protein. The table has fewer than 2,000,000 distinct CDR3 sequences, about 39% seen once. The sample consisted of blood. All receptors derive from a human donor in good health. CDR3s include the opening cysteine and the closing phenylalanine or tryptophan. The order of the fields is J gene, clone size, V gene, D gene, CDR3 protein, CDR3 DNA. D genes are given only for firm matches. Expanded clones get a size class; other rows say once, few or many, or leave the size out.

j_call: TRBJ2-7
clone_size: few
v_call: TRBV7-8
d_call: .
cdr3_aa: CASSLAVSHEQYF
cdr3_nt: TGTGCCAGCAGCTTAGCGGTATCCCACGAGCAGTACTTC

j_call: TRBJ1-2
clone_size: .
v_call: TRBV4-3
d_call: .
cdr3_aa: CASSGGATYGYTF
cdr3_nt: TGCGCCAGCAGCGGGGGGGCAACCTATGGCTACACCTTC

j_call: TRBJ2-1
clone_size: once
v_call: TRBV9
d_call: .
cdr3_aa: CASSVARYHNEQFF
cdr3_nt: TGTGCCAGCAGCGTAGCGAGGTACCACAATGAGCAGTTCTTC

j_call: TRBJ1-5
clone_size: .
v_call: TRBV6-2/TRBV6-3
d_call: .
cdr3_aa: CASSYPNSNQPQHF
cdr3_nt: TGTGCCAGCAGTTACCCAAATAGCAATCAGCCCCAGCATTTT

j_call: TRBJ2-7
clone_size: few
v_call: TRBV4-1
d_call: TRBD1
cdr3_aa: CASSHPGTGNPDEQYF
cdr3_nt: TGCGCCAGCAGCCACCCCGGGACAGGGAATCCCGACGAGCAGTACTTC

j_call: TRBJ2-3
clone_size: .
v_call: TRBV29-1
d_call: .
cdr3_aa: CSGTGTTSRVSTDTQYF
cdr3_nt: TGCAGCGGAACCGGGACAACTTCCCGAGTCAGCACAGATACGCAGTATTTT

j_call: TRBJ2-3
clone_size: few
v_call: TRBV4-3
d_call: .
cdr3_aa: CASRSRYFGRSTDTQYF
cdr3_nt: TGCGCCAGCAGATCGAGGTACTTCGGAAGGAGCACAGATACGCAGTATTTT

j_call: TRBJ2-1
clone_size: .
v_call: TRBV12-3/TRBV12-4
d_call: .
cdr3_aa: CASSSQGTGQFF
cdr3_nt: TGTGCCAGCAGTTCGCAGGGTACTGGGCAGTTCTTC

j_call: TRBJ2-7
clone_size: .
v_call: TRBV7-2
d_call: .
cdr3_aa: CASSLYGSHEQYF
cdr3_nt: TGTGCCAGCAGCTTATATGGATCACACGAGCAGTACTTC

j_call: TRBJ1-5
clone_size: once
v_call: TRBV12-3/TRBV12-4
d_call: .
cdr3_aa: CASSFGHPYSNQPQHF
cdr3_nt: TGTGCCAGCAGTTTTGGGCATCCCTATAGCAATCAGCCCCAGCATTTT

j_call: TRBJ2-1
clone_size: few
v_call: TRBV11-2
d_call: .
cdr3_aa: CASRTIGNEQFF
cdr3_nt: TGTGCCAGCAGGACAATAGGTAATGAGCAGTTCTTC

j_call: TRBJ1-5
clone_size: few
v_call: TRBV20-1
d_call: .
cdr3_aa: CSASDLNQPQHF
cdr3_nt: TGCAGTGCTTCCGACCTAAATCAGCCCCAGCATTTT

j_call: TRBJ2-7
clone_size: few
v_call: TRBV29-1
d_call: .
cdr3_aa: CSVEDLSGEQYF
cdr3_nt: TGCAGCGTTGAAGATCTATCGGGGGAGCAGTACTTC

j_call: TRBJ2-7
clone_size: .
v_call: TRBV20-1
d_call: .
cdr3_aa: CSAGMTGHPYNEQYF
cdr3_nt: TGCAGTGCCGGCATGACAGGCCACCCATACAATGAGCAGTACTTC

j_call: TRBJ2-3
clone_size: .
v_call: TRBV7-3
d_call: TRBD1
cdr3_aa: CASSWGQGKGDTQYF
cdr3_nt: TGTGCCAGCAGCTGGGGACAGGGGAAAGGAGATACGCAGTATTTT

j_call: TRBJ2-2
clone_size: .
v_call: TRBV20-1
d_call: TRBD1
cdr3_aa: CSARDGRGTGAGELFF
cdr3_nt: TGCAGTGCTAGAGATGGGCGAGGGACAGGTGCCGGGGAGCTGTTTTTT

j_call: TRBJ2-3
clone_size: few
v_call: TRBV6-6
d_call: .
cdr3_aa: CASSIPGTDTQYF
cdr3_nt: TGTGCCAGCAGTATCCCGGGCACAGATACGCAGTATTTT

j_call: TRBJ1-2
clone_size: .
v_call: TRBV5-1
d_call: TRBD1
cdr3_aa: CASSLTGQGIGGYTF
cdr3_nt: TGCGCCAGCAGCTTAACGGGACAGGGAATTGGTGGCTACACCTTC

j_call: TRBJ1-1
clone_size: few
v_call: TRBV29-1
d_call: .
cdr3_aa: CSVVGGAEAFF
cdr3_nt: TGCAGCGTTGTTGGGGGCGCTGAAGCTTTCTTT

j_call: TRBJ2-7
clone_size: .
v_call: TRBV10-3
d_call: .
cdr3_aa: CASRGLESSYEQYF
cdr3_nt: TGTGCCTCAAGGGGTTTGGAGAGCTCCTACGAGCAGTACTTC

j_call: TRBJ2-1
clone_size: .
v_call: TRBV12-3/TRBV12-4
d_call: TRBD1
cdr3_aa: CASSPSDRRLYNEQFF
cdr3_nt: TGTGCCAGCAGTCCTTCGGACAGGCGCCTTTACAATGAGCAGTTCTTC

j_call: TRBJ1-2
clone_size: .
v_call: TRBV2
d_call: .
cdr3_aa: CASNIQGYINYGYTF
cdr3_nt: TGTGCCAGCAACATACAGGGATACATTAACTATGGCTACACCTTC

j_call: TRBJ1-1
clone_size: .
v_call: TRBV5-1
d_call: TRBD1
cdr3_aa: CASSFKGQGEVNTEAFF
cdr3_nt: TGCGCCAGCAGCTTCAAGGGACAGGGGGAAGTTAACACTGAAGCTTTCTTT

j_call: TRBJ2-7
clone_size: few
v_call: TRBV21-1
d_call: .
cdr3_aa: CASSKVDRVYEQYF
cdr3_nt: TGTGCCAGCAGCAAAGTCGACAGGGTCTACGAGCAGTACTTC